This T cell receptor (beta chain) came from a study of OX40 agonist ivuxolimab in advanced cancers. About the study: Patients undergoing dose escalation presented with hepatocellular carcinoma, melanoma, renal cell or head and neck cancer.

The CDR3 is made up of 13 amino acids. Germline-derived CDR1 and CDR2 are MNHEY and SVGAGI. V was shortened by 6 bases and J by 4 bases, with 10 bases between the two germline ends. Excluded were patients having autoimmune disease history or systemic immunosuppression. TCRdb keeps only in-frame clones here, not all; method: immunoSEQ multiplex PCR. Of about 79,000 clones in the sample, roughly 94% are singletons; the top ten hold 8.5% to 10%. The sequence derives from an adult with an advanced solid tumor such as melanoma, head and neck, liver or kidney cancer. The rearrangement links TRBV6-5 to TRBJ1-5; D is possibly TRBD1 (5 bases). Sequenced here: CD4+ or CD8+ T cells sorted from blood, sampled in a trial of the OX40 agonist ivuxolimab. The CDR3 here is CASSPGGNQPQHF. The CDR3 DNA follows: TGTGCCAGCAGCCCCGGGGGAAATCAGCCCCAGCATTTT.